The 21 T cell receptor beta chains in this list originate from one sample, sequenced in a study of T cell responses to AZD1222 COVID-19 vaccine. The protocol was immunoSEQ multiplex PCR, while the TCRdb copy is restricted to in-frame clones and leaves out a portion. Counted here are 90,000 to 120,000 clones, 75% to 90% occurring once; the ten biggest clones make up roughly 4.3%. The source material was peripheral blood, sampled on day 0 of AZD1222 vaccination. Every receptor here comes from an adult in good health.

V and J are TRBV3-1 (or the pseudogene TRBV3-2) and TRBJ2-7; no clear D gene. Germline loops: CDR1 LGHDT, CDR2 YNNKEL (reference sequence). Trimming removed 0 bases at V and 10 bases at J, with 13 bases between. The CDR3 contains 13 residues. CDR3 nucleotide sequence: TGTGCCAGCAGCCAAGATTTAATGTCCCTTCAGTACTTC. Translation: CASSQDLMSLQYF.

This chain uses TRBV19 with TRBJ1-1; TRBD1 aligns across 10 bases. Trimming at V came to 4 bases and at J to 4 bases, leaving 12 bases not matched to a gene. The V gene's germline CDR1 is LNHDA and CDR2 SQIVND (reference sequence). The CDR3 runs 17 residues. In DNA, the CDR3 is TGTGCCAGTAGTACCGAGGACAGGGGGGGAGTTGTCACTGAAGCTTTCTTT. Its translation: CASSTEDRGGVVTEAFF.

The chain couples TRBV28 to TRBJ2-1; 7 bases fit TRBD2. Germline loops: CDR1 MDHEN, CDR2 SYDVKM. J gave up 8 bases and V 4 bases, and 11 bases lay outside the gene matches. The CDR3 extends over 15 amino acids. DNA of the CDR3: TGTGCCAGCAGTTCGGACGACCGGGGGGTCGATGAGCAGTTCTTC. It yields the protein CASSSDDRGVDEQFF.

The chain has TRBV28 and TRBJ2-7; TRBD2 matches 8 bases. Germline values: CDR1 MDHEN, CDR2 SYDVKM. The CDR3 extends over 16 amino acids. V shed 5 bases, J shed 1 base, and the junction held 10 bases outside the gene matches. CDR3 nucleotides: TGTGCCAGCAGTCCCCCCACTAGCGGACCGTCCTACGAGCAGTACTTC. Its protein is CASSPPTSGPSYEQYF.

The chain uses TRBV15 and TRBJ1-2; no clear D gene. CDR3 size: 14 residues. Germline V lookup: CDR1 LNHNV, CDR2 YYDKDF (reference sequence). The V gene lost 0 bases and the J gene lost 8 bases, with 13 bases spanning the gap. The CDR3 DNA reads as TGTGCCACCAGCAGAGAACAGTTTGGGGAAGGCTACACCTTC. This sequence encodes CATSREQFGEGYTF.

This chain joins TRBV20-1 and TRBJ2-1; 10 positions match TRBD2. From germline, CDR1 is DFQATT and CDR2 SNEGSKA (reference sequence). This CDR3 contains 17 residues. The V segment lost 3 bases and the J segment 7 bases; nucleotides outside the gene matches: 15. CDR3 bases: TGCAGTGCTAGTTGGGGGGCTAGCGGGAGAGGTGCGAATGAGCAGTTCTTC. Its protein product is CSASWGASGRGANEQFF.

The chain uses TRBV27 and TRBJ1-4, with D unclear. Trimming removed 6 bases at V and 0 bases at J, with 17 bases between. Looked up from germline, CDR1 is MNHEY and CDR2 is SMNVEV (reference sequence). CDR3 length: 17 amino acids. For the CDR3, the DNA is TGTGCCAGCAGCCCTACAGCGCTTAGTACAACTAATGAAAAACTGTTTTTT. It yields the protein CASSPTALSTTNEKLFF.

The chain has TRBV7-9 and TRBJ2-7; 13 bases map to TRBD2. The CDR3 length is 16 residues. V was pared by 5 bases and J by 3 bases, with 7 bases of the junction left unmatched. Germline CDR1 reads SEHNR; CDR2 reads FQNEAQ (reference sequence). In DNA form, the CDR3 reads TGTGCCAGCAGCCAGCGACTAGCGGGAGGCCTCTACGAGCAGTACTTC. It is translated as CASSQRLAGGLYEQYF.

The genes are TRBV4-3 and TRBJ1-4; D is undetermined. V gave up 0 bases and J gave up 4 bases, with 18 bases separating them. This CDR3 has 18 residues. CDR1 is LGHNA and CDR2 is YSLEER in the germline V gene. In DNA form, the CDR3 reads TGCGCCAGCAGCCAAGAGGGAGTGTTGGCAGTTCTTAATGAAAAACTGTTTTTT. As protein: CASSQEGVLAVLNEKLFF.

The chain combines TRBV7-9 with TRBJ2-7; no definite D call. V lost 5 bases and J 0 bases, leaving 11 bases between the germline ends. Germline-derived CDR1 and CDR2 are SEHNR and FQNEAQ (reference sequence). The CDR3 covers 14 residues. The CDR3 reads CASSTSRPSYEQYF. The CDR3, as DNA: TGTGCCAGCAGCACGTCCAGGCCCTCCTACGAGCAGTACTTC.

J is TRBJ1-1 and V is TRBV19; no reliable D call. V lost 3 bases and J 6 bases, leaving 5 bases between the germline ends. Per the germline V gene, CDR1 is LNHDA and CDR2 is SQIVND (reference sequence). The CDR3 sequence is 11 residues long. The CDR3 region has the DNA TGTGCCAGTAGTATTGGTCCTGAAGCTTTCTTT. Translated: CASSIGPEAFF.

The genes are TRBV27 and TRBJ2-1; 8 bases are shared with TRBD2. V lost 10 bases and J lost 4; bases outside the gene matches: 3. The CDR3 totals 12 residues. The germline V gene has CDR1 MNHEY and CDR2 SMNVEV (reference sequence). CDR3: CATRLAYNEQFF. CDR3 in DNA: TGTGCCACCCGACTAGCGTACAATGAGCAGTTCTTC.

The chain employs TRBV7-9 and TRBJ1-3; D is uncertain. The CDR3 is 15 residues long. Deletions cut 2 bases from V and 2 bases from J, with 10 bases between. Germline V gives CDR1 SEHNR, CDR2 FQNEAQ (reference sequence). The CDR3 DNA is TGTGCCAGCAGCTTATTCGGAAGTACTGGAAACACCATATATTTT. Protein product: CASSLFGSTGNTIYF. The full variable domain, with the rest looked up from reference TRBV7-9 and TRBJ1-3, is DTGVSQNPRHKITKRGQNVTFRCDPISEHNRLYWYRQTLGQGPEFLTYFQNEAQLEKSRLLSDRFSAERPKGSFSTLEIQRTEQGDSAMYLCASSLFGSTGNTIYFGEGSWLTVV.

The CDR3 nucleotides are TGTGCCAGCAGCTCCCCCTCTCGACAGGCTTATGACTATGGCTACACCTTC. Amino acids: CASSSPSRQAYDYGYTF. The genes are TRBV5-6 and TRBJ1-2, with D possibly TRBD1 on 6 matching bases. Looked up from germline, CDR1 is SGHDT and CDR2 is YYEEEE. V lost 3 bases and J 3 bases, leaving 21 bases between the germline ends. This CDR3 comprises 17 residues.

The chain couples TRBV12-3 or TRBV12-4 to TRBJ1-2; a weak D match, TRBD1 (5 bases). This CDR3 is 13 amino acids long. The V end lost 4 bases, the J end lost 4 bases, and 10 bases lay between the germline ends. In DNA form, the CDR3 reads TGTGCCAGCAGTTCCCGACAGTCCTATGGCTACACCTTC. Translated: CASSSRQSYGYTF.

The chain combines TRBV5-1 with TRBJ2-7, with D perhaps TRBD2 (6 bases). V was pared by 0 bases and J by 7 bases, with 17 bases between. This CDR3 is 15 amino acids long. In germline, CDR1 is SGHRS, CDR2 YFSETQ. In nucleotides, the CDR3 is TGCGCCAGCAGCTTGGGGGGACTGCCTCTTATTGAGCAGTACTTC. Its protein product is CASSLGGLPLIEQYF.

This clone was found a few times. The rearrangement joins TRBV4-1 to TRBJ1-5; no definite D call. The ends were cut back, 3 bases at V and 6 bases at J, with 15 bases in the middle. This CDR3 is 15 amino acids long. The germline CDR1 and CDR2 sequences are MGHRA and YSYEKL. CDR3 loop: CASSQADGESQPQHF. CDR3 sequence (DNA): TGCGCCAGCAGCCAGGCGGACGGGGAGAGTCAGCCCCAGCATTTT.

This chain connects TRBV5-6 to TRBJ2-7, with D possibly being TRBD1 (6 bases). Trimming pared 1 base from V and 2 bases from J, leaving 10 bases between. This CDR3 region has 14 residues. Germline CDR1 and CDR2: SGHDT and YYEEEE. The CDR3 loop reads CASSLRDTTYEQYF. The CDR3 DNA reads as TGTGCCAGCAGCTTGCGGGACACAACCTACGAGCAGTACTTC.

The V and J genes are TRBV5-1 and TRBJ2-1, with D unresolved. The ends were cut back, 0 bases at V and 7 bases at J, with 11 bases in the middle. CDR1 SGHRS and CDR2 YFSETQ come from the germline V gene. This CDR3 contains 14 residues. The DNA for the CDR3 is TGCGCCAGCAGCTTGGATCAGGTCGGGAATGAGCAGTTCTTC. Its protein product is CASSLDQVGNEQFF.

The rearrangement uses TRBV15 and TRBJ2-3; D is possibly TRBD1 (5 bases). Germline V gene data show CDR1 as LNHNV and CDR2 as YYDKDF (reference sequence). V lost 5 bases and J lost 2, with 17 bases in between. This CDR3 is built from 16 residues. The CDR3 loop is CATSAPQGITTDTQYF. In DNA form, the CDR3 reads TGTGCCACCAGCGCCCCTCAGGGCATCACCACAGATACGCAGTATTTT. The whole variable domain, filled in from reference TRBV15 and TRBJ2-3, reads DAMVIQNPRYQVTQFGKPVTLSCSQTLNHNVMYWYQQKSSQAPKLLFHYYDKDFNNEADTPDNFQSRRPNTSFCFLDIRSPGLGDTAMYLCATSAPQGITTDTQYFGPGTRLTVL.

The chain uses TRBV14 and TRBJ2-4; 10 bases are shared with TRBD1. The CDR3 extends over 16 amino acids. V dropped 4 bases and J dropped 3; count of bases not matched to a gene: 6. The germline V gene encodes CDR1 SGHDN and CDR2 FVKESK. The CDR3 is CASSLRQGADKNIQYF. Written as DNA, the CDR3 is TGTGCCAGCAGCCTCCGACAGGGGGCCGACAAAAACATTCAGTACTTC.